This TCR beta chain was captured by sequencing in a study of cytomegalovirus exposure and HLA in healthy donors. Study-level points and caveats: In a later analysis, common viral pathogens appeared linked to several of the most significant clusters. Some 16,000 TCR beta sequences were associated with HLA alleles at 0.05 false discovery rate in a later analysis.

The primer mix had 60 Vbeta and 13 Jbeta primers. Assay used: immunoSEQ multiplex PCR; TCRdb lists only in-frame clones, some missing. This sample has about 160,000 clones, with around four fifths found just once. With regard to this clone: Its specificity is unknown.

This CDR3 is 12 amino acids long. With 8 bases removed from V and 0 bases from J, the gap between germline ends came to 7 bases. Germline V gene lookup returns CDR1 LNHDA and CDR2 SQIVND (reference sequence). The sequencing input was PBMCs. V and J are TRBV19 and TRBJ1-1; no firm D call. The source is a man aged 30 to 45 in good health and CMV-seronegative. Here the CDR3 reads CASHHLNTEAFF. The CDR3, as DNA: TGTGCCAGTCATCACTTGAACACTGAAGCTTTCTTT.